What follows are 23 T cell receptor beta chains derived from one specimen sequenced in a study of blood T cell repertoires in COVID-19. Only in-frame clones appear in the TCRdb table, and some are missing; sequencing was by immunoSEQ multiplex PCR. The sample lists 410,000 or so clones; about nine tenths were seen once. Sequencing was done on a sample of peripheral blood. Every receptor here comes from a woman in her forties with COVID-19, enrolled during active disease.

The J gene is TRBJ1-4, the V gene TRBV5-1; 9 bases align to TRBD1. The CDR3 consists of 15 residues. Germline V CDR1 and CDR2: SGHRS, YFSETQ. The trim removed 3 bases at V and 8 bases at J, leaving 8 bases unmatched. CDR3 loop: CASSSQGQGYEKLFF. The CDR3 nucleotides are TGCGCCAGCAGCTCCCAGGGACAGGGATACGAAAAACTGTTTTTT. The full variable domain, completed using reference TRBV5-1 and TRBJ1-4, is KAGVTQTPRYLIKTRGQQVTLSCSPISGHRSVSWYQQTPGQGLQFLFEYFSETQRNKGNFPGRFSGRQFSNSRSEMNVSTLELGDSALYLCASSSQGQGYEKLFFGSGTQLSVL.

In DNA, the CDR3 is TGTGCCAGCAGACGGGGAGGCACTGAAGCTTTCTTT. Translated, it gives CASRRGGTEAFF. V is TRBV2 and J is TRBJ1-1, with D unresolved. The CDR3 covers 12 residues. Trimming left V 6 bases short and J 4 bases short, with 9 bases between. Germline V gene data show CDR1 as SNHLY and CDR2 as FYNNEI. The full variable domain, in which reference TRBV2 and TRBJ1-1 provide the parts outside the CDR3, is EPEVTQTPSHQVTQMGQEVILRCVPISNHLYFYWYRQILGQKVEFLVSFYNNEISEKSEIFDDQFSVERPDGSNFTLKIRSTKLEDSAMYFCASRRGGTEAFFGQGTRLTVV.

This chain connects TRBV27 to TRBJ2-5; 7 bases agree with TRBD1. This CDR3 is built from 13 residues. Trimming took 3 bases from V and 5 from J; bases not matched to a gene: 3. CDR1 is MNHEY and CDR2 is SMNVEV in the germline V gene (reference sequence). The CDR3, as DNA: TGTGCCAGCAGTTTTACAGGGGTCGAGACCCAGTACTTC. Translation: CASSFTGVETQYF.

The chain couples TRBV9 to TRBJ1-4, with TRBD1 matching 7 bases. This CDR3 has 15 amino acids. After removal of 3 bases from V and 3 bases from J, the junction contained 5 bases not matched to a gene. The germline V gene has CDR1 SGDLS and CDR2 YYNGEE. CDR3 nucleotides: TGTGCCAGCAGCGGGAAGGGGGCAGCTAATGAAAAACTGTTTTTT. As protein: CASSGKGAANEKLFF. The variable domain in full, with the rest retrieved from reference TRBV9 and TRBJ1-4, is DSGVTQTPKHLITATGQRVTLRCSPRSGDLSVYWYQQSLDQGLQFLIQYYNGEERAKGNILERFSAQQFPDLHSELNLSSLELGDSALYFCASSGKGAANEKLFFGSGTQLSVL.

This clone has only one observation. For the CDR3, the DNA is TGTGCCAGCAGCCAACCTTACAGGGCTGGCTACACCTTC. Protein product: CASSQPYRAGYTF. The V and J genes are TRBV7-3 and TRBJ1-2, with D possibly TRBD1 on 6 matching bases. This CDR3 contains 13 residues. The germline V and J ends were trimmed by 5 bases and 7 bases, with 14 bases remaining between them. Per germline, CDR1 SGHTA and CDR2 FQGTGA.

The table lists this clone with a few counts. The CDR3 DNA reads TGTGCCAGCAGCCAAGAGGGGACTATGTACAATGAGCAGTTCTTC. This gives the protein CASSQEGTMYNEQFF. V usage is TRBV3-1 (or the pseudogene TRBV3-2) and J usage is TRBJ2-1; 7 nucleotides align to TRBD2. The CDR3 sequence is 15 residues long. The germline V gene has CDR1 LGHDT and CDR2 YNNKEL (reference sequence). Trimming removed 0 bases from V and 4 bases from J; junction bases left unmatched: 3.

This chain connects TRBV19 to TRBJ1-5; perhaps TRBD1 as D (5 bases). V lost 5 bases, J lost 5 bases, and 16 bases lay in between. This CDR3 has 15 residues. Germline-derived CDR1 and CDR2 are LNHDA and SQIVND (reference sequence). CDR3 nucleotides: TGTGCCAGTAGTTTTCCCGGGACTCTCGATCAGCCCCAGCATTTT. Translated, it gives CASSFPGTLDQPQHF. The whole variable domain, filled in from reference TRBV19 and TRBJ1-5, reads DGGITQSPKYLFRKEGQNVTLSCEQNLNHDAMYWYRQDPGQGLRLIYYSQIVNDFQKGDIAEGYSVSREKKESFPLTVTSAQKNPTAFYLCASSFPGTLDQPQHFGDGTRLSIL.

A remark on this clone: Other DNA variants within this sample encode the same CDR3. This chain links TRBV28 with TRBJ2-1, with 8 bases identical to TRBD1. The germline CDR1 and CDR2 sequences are MDHEN and SYDVKM. V gave up 3 bases and J gave up 0 bases; unmatched junction bases: 1. CDR3 size: 15 residues. CDR3: CASSLGQVSYNEQFF. The DNA of the CDR3 is TGTGCCAGCAGTTTGGGACAGGTCTCCTACAATGAGCAGTTCTTC.

About this clone: This same CDR3 is encoded by further DNA sequences in the sample. The CDR3 reads CASSWGQGANYGYTF. CDR3 bases: TGCGCCAGCAGCTGGGGACAGGGGGCTAACTATGGCTACACCTTC. The chain combines TRBV5-1 with TRBJ1-2; TRBD1 aligns across 11 bases. This CDR3 comprises 15 residues. Germline CDR1 is SGHRS and CDR2 is YFSETQ. The trim removed 3 bases at V and 0 bases at J, leaving 1 base unmatched.

The J gene is TRBJ2-2, the V gene TRBV11-2; a possible D gene is TRBD2 (6 bases). This CDR3 contains 16 residues. Deletions cut 5 bases from V and 5 bases from J, with 18 bases between. CDR1 is SGHAT, CDR2 FQNNGV, per germline. In DNA, the CDR3 is TGTGCCAGCAGCCAGAGGTGGAACAGCGGGACCGGGGAGCTGTTTTTT. Encoded protein: CASSQRWNSGTGELFF.

V is TRBV10-3 and J is TRBJ2-3; 13 bases line up with TRBD2. CDR1 is ENHRY, CDR2 SYGVKD, per germline. V was clipped by 3 bases and J by 6 bases; unmatched bases: 6. This CDR3 has 16 residues. CDR3 amino acids: CAISDRTSGSMDTQYF. CDR3 bases: TGTGCCATCAGTGACCGGACTAGCGGGAGTATGGATACGCAGTATTTT.

The chain is built from TRBV4-1 and TRBJ2-5; unclear D gene. There are 14 residues in the CDR3. The germline V gene has CDR1 MGHRA and CDR2 YSYEKL. Trimming shortened V by 1 base and J by 5 bases, and 11 bases separated the two germline ends. The CDR3 region is CASSQVGSGETQYF. CDR3 nucleotide sequence: TGCGCCAGCAGCCAAGTTGGGTCAGGCGAGACCCAGTACTTC.

The chain couples TRBV7-3 to TRBJ2-7; D perhaps matches TRBD2 (6 bases). The CDR3 runs to 14 residues. The V gene lost 5 bases and the J gene lost 1 base, with 12 bases spanning the gap. Germline V CDR1 and CDR2: SGHTA, FQGTGA. Here the CDR3 reads CASSPLGGSYEQYF. CDR3 nucleotide sequence: TGTGCCAGCAGCCCCCTCGGGGGATCCTACGAGCAGTACTTC.

A single count supports this clone. The chain uses TRBV9 and TRBJ1-2, with D unresolved. V was clipped by 1 base and J by 3 bases, with 13 bases between them. This CDR3 is built from 15 residues. Germline CDR1 is SGDLS and CDR2 is YYNGEE. The CDR3 nucleotides read TGTGCCAGCAGCGTAAATACGAAACGGTACTATGGCTACACCTTC. Its translation is CASSVNTKRYYGYTF.

The J gene is TRBJ2-5, the V gene TRBV7-9; TRBD2 matches 8 bases. The V and J ends lost 5 bases and 2 bases, in that order; junction bases with no gene match: 13. The CDR3 contains 17 residues. Germline V gives CDR1 SEHNR, CDR2 FQNEAQ (reference sequence). The chain's CDR3 is CASSQALRLALQETQYF. The CDR3 DNA sequence: TGTGCCAGCAGCCAGGCCCTCCGACTAGCGCTTCAAGAGACCCAGTACTTC.

The V gene is TRBV11-2, the J gene TRBJ2-7, with TRBD2 as a possible D gene (6 bases). Trimming left V 5 bases short and J 3 bases short, with 11 bases between. Germline CDR1 SGHAT, CDR2 FQNNGV. This CDR3 comprises 13 residues. The CDR3 bases are TGTGCCAGCAGCGTGGGACTCAGCTACGAGCAGTACTTC. Translation: CASSVGLSYEQYF. The full variable domain, its missing parts supplied by reference TRBV11-2 and TRBJ2-7, is EAGVAQSPRYKIIEKRQSVAFWCNPISGHATLYWYQQILGQGPKLLIQFQNNGVVDDSQLPKDRFSAERLKGVDSTLKIQPAKLEDSAVYLCASSVGLSYEQYFGPGTRLTVT.

The chain uses TRBV6-6 and TRBJ1-6, with D perhaps matching TRBD1 (6 bases). Germline V gives CDR1 MNHNY, CDR2 SVGAGI (reference sequence). This CDR3 comprises 16 residues. V shed 3 bases and J shed 7 bases, with 16 bases lying between them. CDR3 sequence (DNA): TGTGCCAGCAGTTATTATGTACCGGGACAAAATTCACCCCTCCACTTT. Amino acids: CASSYYVPGQNSPLHF.

The chain links TRBV12-3 or TRBV12-4 to TRBJ2-2; the D is unclear. The CDR3 totals 13 residues. Trimming left V 0 bases short and J 8 bases short, with 7 bases between. CDR3 coding DNA: TGTGCCAGCAGTTTAGCCGGAGCGGGGGAGCTGTTTTTT. Its translation: CASSLAGAGELFF.

This clone appeared once. CDR3 region: CASSLRGRDEAFF. The DNA for the CDR3 is TGTGCCAGCAGTTTGAGGGGGCGTGATGAAGCTTTCTTT. The chain joins TRBV28 to TRBJ1-1; 7 positions agree with TRBD1. V gave up 3 bases and J gave up 7 bases; unmatched junction bases: 5. The CDR3 runs to 13 residues. Germline V gene lookup returns CDR1 MDHEN and CDR2 SYDVKM.

The chain uses TRBV29-1 and TRBJ1-2; the D is unclear. The CDR3 has 15 amino acids. Looked up from germline, CDR1 is SQVTM and CDR2 is ANQGSEA. V lost 4 bases and J lost 2, with 17 bases in between. The CDR3: CSVVSEAGMNYGYTF. The CDR3 DNA reads as TGCAGCGTTGTTAGCGAGGCCGGGATGAACTATGGCTACACCTTC.

The J gene is TRBJ2-6, the V gene TRBV18, with TRBD1 identical over 12 bases. CDR1 and CDR2 from the germline V gene are KGHSH and LQKENI. CDR3 length: 18 amino acids. V was pared by 1 base and J by 4 bases, with 5 bases of the junction left unmatched. DNA of the CDR3: TGTGCCAGCTCACCACTGGGACAGGGGGCGCCAGGGGCCAACGTCCTGACTTTC. As protein: CASSPLGQGAPGANVLTF.

The chain combines TRBV2 with TRBJ2-7, with a weak D call TRBD2 (5 bases). The V end was cut by 6 bases, the J end by 4 bases, with 19 bases between. The germline gives CDR1 SNHLY, CDR2 FYNNEI. The CDR3 totals 15 residues. The CDR3 sequence is CASSVTGLESYEQYF. The CDR3 coding sequence is TGTGCCAGCAGCGTAACTGGACTGGAAAGTTACGAGCAGTACTTC.

CDR3 loop: CASSWTFTDTQYF. DNA for the CDR3: TGTGCCAGCAGCTGGACATTCACAGATACGCAGTATTTT. The chain joins TRBV7-9 to TRBJ2-3, with TRBD1 as a possible D gene (5 bases). The V gene's germline CDR1 is SEHNR and CDR2 FQNEAQ (reference sequence). Trimming took 4 bases from V and 2 from J, leaving 7 bases between them. The CDR3 runs 13 residues.